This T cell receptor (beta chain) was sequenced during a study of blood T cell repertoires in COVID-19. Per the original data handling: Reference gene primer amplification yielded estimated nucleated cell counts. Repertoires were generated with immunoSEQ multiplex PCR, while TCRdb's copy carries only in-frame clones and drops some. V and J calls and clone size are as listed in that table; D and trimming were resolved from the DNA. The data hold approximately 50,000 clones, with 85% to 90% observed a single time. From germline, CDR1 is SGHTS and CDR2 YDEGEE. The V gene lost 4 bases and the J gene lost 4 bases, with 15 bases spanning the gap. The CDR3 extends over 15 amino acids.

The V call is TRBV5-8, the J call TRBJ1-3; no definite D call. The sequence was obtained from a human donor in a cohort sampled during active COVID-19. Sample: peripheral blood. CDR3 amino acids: CASSRRGFAGNTIYF. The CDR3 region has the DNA TGTGCCAGCAGCCGGCGGGGATTTGCGGGAAACACCATATATTTT.